This T cell receptor beta chain is from a study of shared clonotypes between healthy human individuals. General observations from the study: Though the depth was large, rarefaction showed that sorted-subset sequencing was incomplete.

The method was immunoSEQ multiplex PCR; TCRdb's version includes in-frame clones alone and lacks a portion of them. This repertoire shows 1.4 million or so clones, 98% to 99% found once; its top ten account for 0.36%. Concerning this clone itself: The antigen remains unidentified.

CDR1 and CDR2 from the germline V gene are MNHEY and SVGAGI. The CDR3 is 16 amino acids. Trimming cost V 0 bases and J 7 bases; bases outside gene matches: 7. The TCR originated in a man aged 30-40 years in good health. What was sequenced was naive CD4+ T cells sorted from blood. As for subset: CD45RA+ positively selected. The rearrangement uses TRBV6-5 and TRBJ2-2; 8 nucleotides align to TRBD1. The CDR3 nucleotides are TGTGCCAGCAGTTACTCGGGACAGGCGGCATTCGGGGAGCTGTTTTTT. Translating it yields CASSYSGQAAFGELFF.